This T cell receptor (beta chain) was sequenced in a study of T cell responses to AZD1222 COVID-19 vaccine. Data came from immunoSEQ multiplex PCR; TCRdb stores just in-frame clones and leaves some out. The sample consists of tens of thousands of clones, 70% to 90% of them appearing once. In germline, CDR1 is SGHTA, CDR2 FQGNSA. V was clipped by 5 bases and J by 0 bases, with 11 bases between them. CDR3 length equals 15 residues. The rearrangement links TRBV7-2 to TRBJ1-5; D is perhaps TRBD1 (6 bases). Material: peripheral blood, obtained on day 0 of AZD1222 vaccination. The sequence came from an adult in good health. This CDR3 is CASSERTASNQPQHF. DNA of the CDR3: TGTGCCAGCAGCGAGCGGACAGCTAGCAATCAGCCCCAGCATTTT.